This T cell receptor beta chain is drawn from a study of blood T cells in healthy people across ages. A second about 7 to 12 cycle PCR used barcoded and J-beta primers. TCRdb used MiXCR to reprocess the 5' RACE reads, holding one entry per CDR3 protein. The sample shows 1.5 million to 2 million distinct CDR3 sequences, around 50% of them seen only once. CDR3 length: 15 residues. J lost 2 bases, V lost 0 bases, and 2 bases had no gene match. In germline, CDR1 is LGHNA, CDR2 YNFKEQ. This clonotype was counted ten times or more. The chain has TRBV4-2 and TRBJ2-5, with 8 positions matching TRBD2. This receptor was obtained from a woman aged 40 to 55 in good health. Sequencing used blood. The chain's CDR3 is CASSQERLAQETQYF. Here the CDR3 DNA reads TGTGCCAGCAGCCAAGAGAGACTAGCGCAAGAGACCCAGTACTTC.